This record covers a single TCR beta chain. Some clones are missing from TCRdb's copy, which holds only in-frame ones; the method was immunoSEQ multiplex PCR. Of roughly 410,000 clones detected, around 91% appear once; the ten largest clones hold about 1.6%. This sample stems from a study of blood T cell repertoires in COVID-19. Study information: Sites across the United States, Italy and Spain contributed samples from acute and convalescent COVID-19. Sample material is recorded as cDNA or gDNA derived from T cells, B-cell-depleted T cells, or PBMCs.

The CDR3 length is 16 residues. J gave up 0 bases and V 3 bases, and 2 bases lay outside the gene matches. Germline CDR1 SGDLS, CDR2 YYNGEE. The sequenced material came from peripheral blood. J is TRBJ2-5 and V is TRBV9; 13 nucleotides align to TRBD2. The TCR comes from a woman aged 40 to 50 with COVID-19, enrolled during active disease. The CDR3 sequence: CASSETSGRYQETQYF. The CDR3 DNA reads TGTGCCAGCAGCGAGACTAGCGGGAGGTACCAAGAGACCCAGTACTTC.